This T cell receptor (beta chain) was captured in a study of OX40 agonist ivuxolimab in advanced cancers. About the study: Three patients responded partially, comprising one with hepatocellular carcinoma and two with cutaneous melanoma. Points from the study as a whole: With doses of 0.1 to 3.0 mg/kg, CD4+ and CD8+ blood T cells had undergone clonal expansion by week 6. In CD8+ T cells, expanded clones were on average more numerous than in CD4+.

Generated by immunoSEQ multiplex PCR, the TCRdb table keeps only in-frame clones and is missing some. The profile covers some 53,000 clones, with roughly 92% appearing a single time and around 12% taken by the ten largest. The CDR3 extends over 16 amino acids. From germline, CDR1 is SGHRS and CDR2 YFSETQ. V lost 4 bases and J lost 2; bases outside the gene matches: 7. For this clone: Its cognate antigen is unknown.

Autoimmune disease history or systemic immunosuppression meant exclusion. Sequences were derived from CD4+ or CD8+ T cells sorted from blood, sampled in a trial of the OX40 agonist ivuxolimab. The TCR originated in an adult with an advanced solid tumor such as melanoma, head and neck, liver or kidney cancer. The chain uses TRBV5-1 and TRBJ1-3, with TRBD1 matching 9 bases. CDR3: CASSTLGTGPGNTIYF. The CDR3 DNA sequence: TGCGCCAGCAGCACCCTAGGGACAGGGCCTGGAAACACCATATATTTT.